The 13 T cell receptor beta chains in this list originate from one sample, sequenced in a study of blood T cell repertoires in COVID-19. Sequencing used immunoSEQ multiplex PCR; TCRdb keeps in-frame clones, though not all of them. The profile shows 35,000 to 45,000 clones, about three quarters of them singletons. The material sequenced was peripheral blood. The origin of the receptors is a man aged 55 to 70 with active COVID-19.

The chain employs TRBV5-4 and TRBJ1-6; D gene unclear. The CDR3 contains 16 residues. Germline CDR1 is SGHNT and CDR2 is YYREEE (reference sequence). V was clipped by 0 bases and J by 3 bases, with 10 bases between them. The DNA for the CDR3 is TGTGCCAGCAGCTTGGCCGGGGAAAACTATAATTCACCCCTCCACTTT. Residues: CASSLAGENYNSPLHF.

This chain connects TRBV9 to TRBJ2-5; 10 nucleotides agree with TRBD2. Looked up from germline, CDR1 is SGDLS and CDR2 is YYNGEE. Unmatched junction bases numbered 9, after V lost 0 bases and J lost 4 bases. The CDR3 totals 17 residues. CDR3 DNA: TGTGCCAGCAGCGTAGGGGTAGCGGGGGGCCAAAGAGAGACCCAGTACTTC. It specifies CASSVGVAGGQRETQYF.

The gene calls are TRBV19 and TRBJ2-1, with D perhaps TRBD2 (7 bases). Germline V gene sequence: CDR1 LNHDA, CDR2 SQIVND (reference sequence). This CDR3 has 16 residues. V was shortened by 1 base and J by 2 bases, with 12 bases between the two germline ends. The CDR3 DNA follows: TGTGCCAGTAGTATAGGAATAGGGGGGGCCTACAATGAGCAGTTCTTC. It codes for CASSIGIGGAYNEQFF.

This clone was recorded only once. The chain carries TRBV7-2 and TRBJ2-3; 13 nucleotides align to TRBD2. CDR1 and CDR2 from the germline V gene are SGHTA and FQGNSA. V was pared by 1 base and J by 5 bases, with 6 bases of the junction left unmatched. The CDR3 runs to 17 residues. The CDR3 coding sequence is TGTGCCAGCAGCTTAGGTACTAGCGGGGGGGCCATAGATACGCAGTATTTT. Protein product: CASSLGTSGGAIDTQYF.

This clone appeared a few times. This chain links TRBV4-1 with TRBJ2-1; tentative D call: TRBD2 (6 bases). The CDR3 loop spans 14 amino acids. Germline CDR1 and CDR2: MGHRA and YSYEKL. V lost 2 bases to trimming and J lost 16 bases, with 21 bases between them. The DNA for the CDR3 is TGCGCCAGCAGCCAAAATCCCGTACGGGAGCTGTCATTCTTC. Translating it yields CASSQNPVRELSFF.

This chain joins TRBV18 and TRBJ1-5; 8 bases align to TRBD1. The CDR3 totals 17 residues. Germline CDR1 KGHSH, CDR2 LQKENI. Trimming removed 1 base from V and 3 bases from J; junction bases left unmatched: 8. CDR3 region: CASSPRKQDRDNQPQHF. CDR3 in DNA: TGTGCCAGCTCACCACGGAAGCAGGACAGGGACAATCAGCCCCAGCATTTT.

The count of this clone is one. The V call is TRBV11-1, the J call TRBJ2-5, with 9 bases that match TRBD2. The trim removed 1 base at V and 1 base at J, leaving 1 base unmatched. Germline V gene sequence: CDR1 SGHAT, CDR2 FQDESV (reference sequence). This CDR3 has 15 residues. For the CDR3, the DNA is TGTGCCAGCAGCTTAGGACTAGCGGCCCAAGAGACCCAGTACTTC. Translating gives CASSLGLAAQETQYF.

The chain couples TRBV19 to TRBJ2-2; 8 bases match TRBD1. Germline CDR1 and CDR2: LNHDA and SQIVND (reference sequence). With 6 bases clipped from V and 3 bases from J, the junction kept 6 bases outside the gene matches. The CDR3 has 15 residues. Written as DNA, the CDR3 is TGTGCCAGTAGGCGGGACAGGAGTTACACCGGGGAGCTGTTTTTT. Encoded protein: CASRRDRSYTGELFF.

The count of this clone is one. The CDR3 sequence: CASSGTGQVAPYEQYF. DNA of the CDR3: TGTGCCAGCAGTGGGACGGGACAGGTAGCCCCCTACGAGCAGTACTTC. The chain links TRBV27 to TRBJ2-7; 8 bases match TRBD1. From germline, CDR1 is MNHEY and CDR2 SMNVEV (reference sequence). V lost 5 bases to trimming and J lost 2 bases; unmatched junction nucleotides: 11. The CDR3 totals 16 residues.

V usage is TRBV18 and J usage is TRBJ2-5, with 7 bases fitting TRBD2. Germline lookup yields CDR1 KGHSH and CDR2 LQKENI. This CDR3 comprises 15 residues. The V gene end was trimmed by 2 bases and the J gene end by 1 base; junction bases not matched to a gene: 4. CDR3 amino acids: CASSPNSGSQETQYF. The CDR3 region has the DNA TGTGCCAGCTCACCAAATAGCGGGTCCCAAGAGACCCAGTACTTC.

The V call is TRBV7-2, the J call TRBJ2-2; 9 bases fit TRBD2. V shed 1 base and J 5 bases; nucleotides not matched to a gene: 11. The CDR3 has 18 residues. CDR1 is SGHTA and CDR2 is FQGNSA in the germline V gene. The CDR3 is CASSLDPPGAGGTGELFF. The CDR3, as DNA: TGTGCCAGCAGCTTAGATCCCCCGGGAGCGGGGGGTACCGGGGAGCTGTTTTTT.

V gene TRBV11-3 combines with J gene TRBJ2-5; 8 nucleotides match TRBD1. Germline V gene sequence: CDR1 SGHNT, CDR2 YENEEA. This CDR3 has 15 residues. Trimming cost V 5 bases and J 4 bases; bases outside gene matches: 9. The CDR3 sequence: CASSHPQGAGETQYF. Here the CDR3 DNA reads TGTGCCAGCAGCCATCCGCAGGGGGCGGGAGAGACCCAGTACTTC.

The chain couples TRBV4-2 to TRBJ1-6; D perhaps matches TRBD1 (5 bases). The CDR3 covers 13 residues. CDR1 and CDR2 from the germline V gene are LGHNA and YNFKEQ. The ends were cut back, 0 bases at V and 14 bases at J, with 11 bases in the middle. CDR3 nucleotide sequence: TGTGCCAGCAGCCAAGATGGGGCCAGGGCCCTCCACTTT. Translating it yields CASSQDGARALHF.